This is a list of T cell receptor beta chains from one sample in a study of post-analysis software for immune sequencing data. From the PCR reads, TCRdb called clonotypes with MiXCR, one entry per CDR3 protein. The profile covers approximately 460,000 distinct CDR3 sequences, with around 40% appearing a single time and over 10% taken by the ten largest. Specimen: blood. The receptor source for this set is a girl aged 5-17 years with multiple sclerosis. Each CDR3 is given with its conserved first and last residue. The D gene is left open where the match is weak. Size is omitted from some rows. Given values are once, few, many or a class for expanded clones.

v_gene,abundance,d_gene,j_gene,CDR3nt,CDR3aa
TRBV6-2/TRBV6-3,.,TRBD2,TRBJ2-7,TGTGCCAGCAGTGACGCGACTAGCGGGAGCGACGAGCAGTACTTC,CASSDATSGSDEQYF
TRBV12-3/TRBV12-4,.,TRBD1,TRBJ2-7,TGTGCCAGCAGGCCAACCGGGACAGGGTACGAGCAGTACTTC,CASRPTGTGYEQYF
TRBV7-3,few,.,TRBJ2-5,TGTGCCAGCAGCTTATGGGGCGCGGGGGAGACCCAGTACTTC,CASSLWGAGETQYF
TRBV7-9,few,.,TRBJ2-4,TGTGCCAGCAGCTTAGTTGAGAGGAACACAGCCAAAAACATTCAGTACTTC,CASSLVERNTAKNIQYF
TRBV29-1,few,TRBD2,TRBJ2-7,TGCAGCGCCGCCCAGCGGGACGGAACCTACGAGCAGTACTTC,CSAAQRDGTYEQYF
TRBV25-1,few,.,TRBJ2-7,TGTGCCAGCAGTCTTCCCGGGGGGCTGGAGCAGTACTTC,CASSLPGGLEQYF
TRBV7-6,.,TRBD2,TRBJ2-1,TGTGCCAGCAGCTTAGAACGGGGCGGGAGGGCAGATGAGCAGTTCTTC,CASSLERGGRADEQFF
TRBV7-2,many,.,TRBJ2-5,TGTGCCAGCAGCATCCAAGAGACCCAGTACTTC,CASSIQETQYF
TRBV12-3/TRBV12-4,.,.,TRBJ2-3,TGTGCCAGCAGTTTAACCTTTGGCACAGATACGCAGTATTTT,CASSLTFGTDTQYF
TRBV30,.,.,TRBJ2-6,TGTGCCTGGAGTGTAGGGAAATCCCCCTCTGGGGCCAACGTCCTGACTTTC,CAWSVGKSPSGANVLTF
TRBV20-1,.,.,TRBJ1-1,TGCAGTGCTATACTTGGGGGTACTGAAGCTTTCTTT,CSAILGGTEAFF
TRBV6-2/TRBV6-3,many,.,TRBJ2-5,TGTGCCAGCAGTTCCTTGGAGACCCAGTACTTC,CASSSLETQYF
TRBV9,once,.,TRBJ2-4,TGTGCCAACAGCCAGCACTCGAATTCGGGGAACATTCAGTACTTC,CANSQHSNSGNIQYF
TRBV7-2,.,TRBD2,TRBJ2-7,TGTGCCAGCAGCTTAGTAGCGGGAGGTTTCTCCTACGAGCAGTACTTC,CASSLVAGGFSYEQYF
TRBV28,few,TRBD1,TRBJ1-2,TGTGCCAGCAGTTTAGGGCCCGGGACAGGAGGTTCTAACTATGGCTACACCTTC,CASSLGPGTGGSNYGYTF
TRBV7-3,.,TRBD2,TRBJ2-1,TGTGCCAGCAGCTTAAACCTAGCGGGAGGTCTCTCCTACAATGAGCAGTTCTTC,CASSLNLAGGLSYNEQFF
TRBV29-1,.,.,TRBJ2-7,TGCAGCGTTATAAAGGGCTTCTACGAGCAGTACTTC,CSVIKGFYEQYF
TRBV4-3,.,.,TRBJ2-5,TGCGCCAGCAGCCAAGGGTACCAAGAGACCCAGTACTTC,CASSQGYQETQYF
TRBV10-3,few,TRBD1,TRBJ2-5,TGTGCCATCGACAGGGGGCTCCAAGAGACCCAGTACTTC,CAIDRGLQETQYF
TRBV28,.,.,TRBJ1-5,TGTGCCAGCAGTTTAGGGTTAATTCAGCCCCAGCATTTT,CASSLGLIQPQHF
TRBV4-1,few,TRBD2,TRBJ2-1,TGCGCCAGCAGCCAGGACGCGGGACTAGCGGGGAGAAGCTCCTACAATGAGCAGTTCTTC,CASSQDAGLAGRSSYNEQFF
TRBV12-3/TRBV12-4,.,.,TRBJ2-1,TGTGCCAGCAGTCGTCCCTCCCGGGAGCTAGGACTCGATGAGCAGTTCTTC,CASSRPSRELGLDEQFF
TRBV23-1,few,.,TRBJ2-3,TGCGCCAGCAGTCAATCCGGGCAGGGGTGCACAGATACGCAGTATTTT,CASSQSGQGCTDTQYF
TRBV7-2,many,TRBD2,TRBJ2-7,TGTGCCAGCAGCTTAGGACTAGCGGCCTACGAGCAGTACTTC,CASSLGLAAYEQYF
TRBV7-9,few,.,TRBJ2-5,TGTGCCAGCAGCTTAGATAGTTCCGGGGAGACCCAGTACTTC,CASSLDSSGETQYF
TRBV20-1,many,TRBD1,TRBJ2-1,TGCAGTGCTCAGACGACAGGGGGAAATGAGCAGTTCTTC,CSAQTTGGNEQFF
TRBV10-3,few,TRBD2,TRBJ2-7,TGTGCCATCAGTGCGACTAGCGTCTCCTACGAGCAGTACTTC,CAISATSVSYEQYF
TRBV29-1,.,.,TRBJ2-3,TGCAGCACCAGTTCGGGACATCACACAGATACGCAGTATTTT,CSTSSGHHTDTQYF
TRBV27,.,TRBD1,TRBJ1-1,TGTGCCAGCAGTTCGGGACAGGGTGACACTGAAGCTTTCTTT,CASSSGQGDTEAFF
TRBV4-1,.,.,TRBJ2-5,TGCGCCAGCAGCCAAGAGGAGGGTTTAGAGACCCAGTACTTC,CASSQEEGLETQYF
TRBV20-1,few,.,TRBJ2-1,TGCAGTGCTAGAGAAACAGGAACTCTAGCGAATGAGCAGTTCTTC,CSARETGTLANEQFF
TRBV6-2/TRBV6-3,.,.,TRBJ2-3,TGTGCCAGCAGTTTTCACTTGGCGCTCCCAGATACGCAGTATTTT,CASSFHLALPDTQYF
TRBV20-1,.,TRBD1,TRBJ1-4,TGCAGTGCTAAGAGGACAGGGGTTGAAAAACTGTTTTTT,CSAKRTGVEKLFF
TRBV11-1,few,.,TRBJ1-1,TGTGCCAGCAGCTTCCGACAGGCCGAACAGTATGAAGCTTTCTTT,CASSFRQAEQYEAFF
TRBV12-3/TRBV12-4,.,TRBD2,TRBJ2-1,TGTGCCAGCACCCGATTGGGGGAGGGCAATGAGCAGTTCTTC,CASTRLGEGNEQFF
TRBV4-3,.,TRBD2,TRBJ2-7,TGCGCCAGCAGCCAAGATAGCGGGCGCGGGAGTTCCGAGCAGTACTTC,CASSQDSGRGSSEQYF
TRBV20-1,.,TRBD1,TRBJ2-7,TGCAGTGCTGACAGGGGGCGTTTAAGCGAGCAGTACTTC,CSADRGRLSEQYF
TRBV7-3,.,.,TRBJ2-5,TGTGCCAGCAGCACCGGACCCCGTGATGAGCAGTACTTC,CASSTGPRDEQYF
TRBV20-1,.,TRBD2,TRBJ2-1,TGCAGTGCTAGCTCCGGGGGGACTACCAGCGAGCAGTTCTTC,CSASSGGTTSEQFF
TRBV10-3,few,TRBD1,TRBJ1-1,TGTGCCATCAGTGGGGGACAGACGAACACTGAAGCTTTCTTT,CAISGGQTNTEAFF
TRBV7-8,few,.,TRBJ2-5,TGTGCCAGCAGCTTAGCGCTACAGGGTTGGGAGACCCAGTACTTC,CASSLALQGWETQYF
TRBV7-2,.,.,TRBJ2-7,TGTGCCAGCAGCTTAAATAGGTTCCCCTACGAGCAGTACTTC,CASSLNRFPYEQYF
TRBV20-1,.,.,TRBJ2-7,TGCAGTGCTAGAGGGCACGGAGGCGAGCAGTACTTC,CSARGHGGEQYF
TRBV7-3,once,.,TRBJ2-1,TGTGCCAGCAGCCCTGTCCAGGGTTTGGAGCAGTTCTTC,CASSPVQGLEQFF
TRBV7-2,few,TRBD1,TRBJ1-2,TGTGCCAGCAGCTTAGGGACAGGGGCTAACTATGGCTACACCTTC,CASSLGTGANYGYTF
TRBV28,.,TRBD2,TRBJ2-1,TGTGCCAGCAGTTACCTAGCGGGAGGGGACTATGAGCAGTTCTTC,CASSYLAGGDYEQFF
TRBV6-5,few,.,TRBJ1-2,TGTGCCAGCAGTTCCTGGGATGGGAACTATGGCTACACCTTC,CASSSWDGNYGYTF
TRBV30,.,TRBD2,TRBJ2-1,TGTGCCGGGGGGGATGAGCAGTTCTTC,CAGGDEQFF
TRBV27,few,.,TRBJ1-2,TGTGCCAGCAGTTTCGGACCCGGACAGAACTATGGCTACACCTTC,CASSFGPGQNYGYTF
TRBV9,.,TRBD1,TRBJ2-2,TGTGCCAGCAGCGTAGTATTGGGACAGGGCACCGGGGAGCTGTTTTTT,CASSVVLGQGTGELFF
TRBV7-2,.,TRBD1,TRBJ2-4,TGTGCCAGCAGCCCATCCGGGACAGGGAAAAACATTCAGTACTTC,CASSPSGTGKNIQYF
TRBV7-7,.,TRBD2,TRBJ2-5,TGTGCTAGCAGCCCCCGGACTAGCGGGCCCCAAGAGACCCAGTACTTC,CASSPRTSGPQETQYF
TRBV24-1,.,.,TRBJ1-5,TGTGCCACCAGTGATTCTCGGGGGCAAAGCAATCAGCCCCAGCATTTT,CATSDSRGQSNQPQHF
TRBV6-5,.,TRBD2,TRBJ2-3,TGTGCCAGCAGTTACTCCGGAGCGGGAGGCCCTTTTGGTCGGCAGTATTTT,CASSYSGAGGPFGRQYF
TRBV27,few,.,TRBJ2-1,TGTGCCAGCAGTTTTAACGCCTACAATGAGCAGTTCTTC,CASSFNAYNEQFF